This T cell receptor (beta chain) was sequenced in a study of T cell repertoires in cytomegalovirus infection. Turning to the study itself: Public TCR beta signature analysis indicated the presence of both CMV infection and matching HLA type. Findings and caveats of the study: It was HLA-C-restricted CMV-specific TCR beta clonotypes that dominated the response ex vivo.

This clonotype was found many times. Its antigen remains unidentified. A single record per CDR3 protein comes from TCRdb applying MiXCR to the reads. The sample has 65,000 to 85,000 distinct CDR3 sequences; about 30% are singletons. This TCR derives from a human donor in good health (CMV status not recorded). Some clones in this sample may be carry-over from other donors' samples. The specimen comprised CD8+ T cells from cultured PBMCs, sampled from culture after CMV antigen stimulation.

CDR3 coding DNA: TGCGCCAGCAGCACCGGACTAGCGGGAGGGTACGAGCAGTACTTC. Its translation: CASSTGLAGGYEQYF. This chain joins TRBV5-1 and TRBJ2-7, with TRBD2 matching 15 bases. This CDR3 region has 15 residues. J gave up 4 bases and V 4 bases, and 3 bases lay outside the gene matches. Germline CDR1 is SGHRS and CDR2 is YFSETQ.